This passage covers 19 T cell receptor beta chains from one sample sequenced in a study of blood T cell repertoires in COVID-19. TCRdb keeps only in-frame clones here, not all; method: immunoSEQ multiplex PCR. The table includes tens of thousands of clones, more than 90% detected once. The sequencing input was peripheral blood. Receptors originate from a human donor in a cohort sampled during active COVID-19.

The genes are TRBV5-5 and TRBJ2-1; TRBD2 aligns across 10 bases. The CDR3 has 15 amino acids. The junction had 6 bases not matched to a gene; V was cut back by 0 bases and J by 9 bases. Germline CDR1 reads SGHKS; CDR2 reads YYEKEE (reference sequence). Written as DNA, the CDR3 is TGTGCCAGCAGCTTGGGGCTAGCGGGAGCCGGTGAGCAGTTCTTC. This sequence encodes CASSLGLAGAGEQFF.

V usage is TRBV29-1 and J usage is TRBJ1-2, with 9 bases lining up with TRBD1. The germline CDR1 and CDR2 sequences are SQVTM and ANQGSEA. The CDR3 is 14 amino acids. Unmatched junction bases numbered 14, after V lost 7 bases and J lost 8 bases. The DNA for the CDR3 is TGCAGCGCACTAGGACAGGGGAAATTCCTCGGCTACACCTTC. This translates into CSALGQGKFLGYTF. The whole variable domain, filled in from reference TRBV29-1 and TRBJ1-2, reads SAVISQKPSRDICQRGTSLTIQCQVDSQVTMMFWYRQQPGQSLTLIATANQGSEATYESGFVIDKFPISRPNLTFSTLTVSNMSPEDSSIYLCSALGQGKFLGYTFGSGTRLTVV.

The chain uses TRBV2 and TRBJ1-1; 7 bases are shared with TRBD1. Germline loops: CDR1 SNHLY, CDR2 FYNNEI. After removal of 8 bases from V and 1 base from J, the junction contained 4 bases not matched to a gene. CDR3 size: 13 residues. CDR3 protein: CASQGQRNTEAFF. The CDR3 nucleotides read TGTGCCAGCCAGGGACAGAGGAACACTGAAGCTTTCTTT.

J is TRBJ1-4 and V is TRBV9, with TRBD1 as a possible D gene (6 bases). V lost 2 bases, J lost 7 bases, and 12 bases lay in between. Germline V gives CDR1 SGDLS, CDR2 YYNGEE. This CDR3 has 14 amino acids. This CDR3 is CASSVRGDGEKLFF. The CDR3 DNA reads as TGTGCCAGCAGCGTCAGGGGAGATGGTGAAAAACTGTTTTTT. Based on the CDR3 plus reference TRBV9 and TRBJ1-4, the full variable domain is DSGVTQTPKHLITATGQRVTLRCSPRSGDLSVYWYQQSLDQGLQFLIQYYNGEERAKGNILERFSAQQFPDLHSELNLSSLELGDSALYFCASSVRGDGEKLFFGSGTQLSVL.

This chain joins TRBV19 and TRBJ1-6; D gene unclear. V lost 6 bases and J lost 0, with 12 bases in between. CDR1 and CDR2 (germline): LNHDA, SQIVND (reference sequence). This CDR3 spans 16 amino acids. In DNA, the CDR3 is TGTGCCAGTAGGGCGGCATGGAGCTCCTATAATTCACCCCTCCACTTT. It is translated as CASRAAWSSYNSPLHF. The complete variable domain, with remaining parts taken from reference TRBV19 and TRBJ1-6, reads DGGITQSPKYLFRKEGQNVTLSCEQNLNHDAMYWYRQDPGQGLRLIYYSQIVNDFQKGDIAEGYSVSREKKESFPLTVTSAQKNPTAFYLCASRAAWSSYNSPLHFGNGTRLTVT.

V and J are TRBV7-9 and TRBJ1-2; 8 nucleotides agree with TRBD1. Germline values: CDR1 SEHNR, CDR2 FQNEAQ (reference sequence). V trimming: 5 bases; J trimming: 4 bases; junction bases outside the gene matches: 9. The CDR3 runs to 15 residues. The CDR3 reads CASSELGQASYGYTF. The CDR3 coding sequence is TGTGCCAGCAGCGAACTGGGACAGGCCTCCTATGGCTACACCTTC.

The chain combines TRBV4-2 with TRBJ2-3; 10 bases are shared with TRBD2. CDR1 is LGHNA, CDR2 YNFKEQ, per germline. V was pared by 4 bases and J by 0 bases, with 7 bases of the junction left unmatched. CDR3 size: 17 residues. In nucleotides, the CDR3 is TGTGCCAGCAGCCGCGGACTAGCGGCTACTAGCACAGATACGCAGTATTTT. It translates to CASSRGLAATSTDTQYF.

The CDR3 spells CATSDSQPRGQETQYF. The DNA for the CDR3 is TGTGCCACCAGTGACTCACAACCGCGGGGTCAAGAGACCCAGTACTTC. The chain links TRBV24-1 to TRBJ2-5, with D possibly being TRBD2 (6 bases). Trimming stripped 4 bases from V and 2 bases from J, with 16 bases between. This CDR3 contains 16 residues. The V gene's germline CDR1 is KGHDR and CDR2 SFDVKD.

In its sample, this clone was seen once. V and J are TRBV4-1 and TRBJ1-6; TRBD1 matches at 8 bases. The V segment lost 0 bases and the J segment 7 bases; nucleotides outside the gene matches: 5. This CDR3 contains 16 residues. The germline V gene has CDR1 MGHRA and CDR2 YSYEKL. CDR3 loop: CASSQDGTGTNSPLHF. The CDR3 nucleotides read TGCGCCAGCAGCCAAGATGGGACAGGAACAAATTCACCCCTCCACTTT.

This chain uses TRBV2 with TRBJ1-6; the match to TRBD1 covers 9 bases. The length of the CDR3 is 14 residues. Germline V gives CDR1 SNHLY, CDR2 FYNNEI. After removal of 5 bases from V and 10 bases from J, the junction contained 6 bases not matched to a gene. The CDR3 region is CASSKGQGSSPLHF. The DNA of the CDR3 is TGTGCCAGCAGTAAGGGACAGGGAAGCTCACCCCTCCACTTT.

This clone was observed once. The chain links TRBV9 to TRBJ2-1, with 7 positions matching TRBD1. Germline trimming cut 3 bases from V and 3 bases from J; bases unmatched to any gene: 6. CDR3 length: 15 amino acids. Germline CDR1 SGDLS, CDR2 YYNGEE. The CDR3 loop is CASSGQGSFYNEQFF. CDR3 coding DNA: TGTGCCAGCAGCGGACAGGGATCGTTCTACAATGAGCAGTTCTTC. The full variable domain, rest sourced from reference TRBV9 and TRBJ2-1, is DSGVTQTPKHLITATGQRVTLRCSPRSGDLSVYWYQQSLDQGLQFLIQYYNGEERAKGNILERFSAQQFPDLHSELNLSSLELGDSALYFCASSGQGSFYNEQFFGPGTRLTVL.

This clone occurred a few times. This chain links TRBV6-1 with TRBJ2-1; TRBD2 is a possible D gene (6 bases). The CDR3 extends over 16 amino acids. The germline V and J ends were trimmed by 2 bases and 5 bases, with 16 bases remaining between them. The germline V gene encodes CDR1 MNHNS and CDR2 SASEGT. CDR3 DNA: TGTGCCAGCAGTGAATGGAGGGGAGCGGTGAACAATGAGCAGTTCTTC. It encodes CASSEWRGAVNNEQFF.

The chain employs TRBV6-5 and TRBJ2-1; tentative D call: TRBD2 (5 bases). The CDR3 extends over 14 amino acids. Germline V lookup: CDR1 MNHEY, CDR2 SVGAGI. Between the trimmed V and J ends, which lost 7 bases and 8 bases, there was a span of 18 bases. The CDR3: CASIYSEGTHEQFF. In DNA form, the CDR3 reads TGTGCCAGCATTTATAGCGAGGGTACCCATGAGCAGTTCTTC.

The chain carries TRBV6-5 and TRBJ2-2; no clear D gene. The CDR3 sequence is 15 residues long. Germline CDR1 and CDR2: MNHEY and SVGAGI. V lost 2 bases and J lost 0, with 7 bases in between. The CDR3 sequence: CASSYPTANTGELFF. CDR3 coding DNA: TGTGCCAGCAGTTACCCAACTGCGAACACCGGGGAGCTGTTTTTT.

The chain recombines TRBV24-1 with TRBJ2-2; 8 positions agree with TRBD1. Germline assignment: CDR1 KGHDR and CDR2 SFDVKD. This CDR3 region has 14 residues. The V segment lost 7 bases and the J segment 5 bases; nucleotides outside the gene matches: 5. CDR3 loop: CATSGQGRTGELFF. CDR3 bases: TGTGCCACCAGCGGACAGGGTCGGACCGGGGAGCTGTTTTTT.

The rearrangement joins TRBV19 to TRBJ1-5, with 12 nucleotides matching TRBD1. The CDR3 extends over 15 amino acids. CDR1 is LNHDA, CDR2 SQIVND, per germline (reference sequence). The junction had 4 bases not matched to a gene; V was cut back by 3 bases and J by 7 bases. The CDR3 spells CASSIRDRGQQPQHF. The CDR3 DNA sequence: TGTGCCAGTAGTATTCGGGACAGGGGGCAACAGCCCCAGCATTTT.

The chain joins TRBV3-1 (or the pseudogene TRBV3-2) to TRBJ1-5; D gene unclear. The V gene lost 2 bases and the J gene lost 4 bases, with 9 bases spanning the gap. The CDR3 totals 14 residues. Germline V lookup: CDR1 LGHDT, CDR2 YNNKEL (reference sequence). CDR3 DNA: TGTGCCAGCAGCCAATACCCGAGGAATCAGCCCCAGCATTTT. It is translated as CASSQYPRNQPQHF.

The chain carries TRBV5-1 and TRBJ2-5; 9 nucleotides align to TRBD1. With V trimmed by 4 bases and J by 5 bases, 6 bases remained unmatched. The germline CDR1 and CDR2 sequences are SGHRS and YFSETQ. This CDR3 is built from 14 residues. CDR3 sequence (DNA): TGCGCCAGCAGCGCACAGGGGGCTTGGGAGACCCAGTACTTC. Amino acids: CASSAQGAWETQYF. Supplemented by reference TRBV5-1 and TRBJ2-5, the full variable domain reads KAGVTQTPRYLIKTRGQQVTLSCSPISGHRSVSWYQQTPGQGLQFLFEYFSETQRNKGNFPGRFSGRQFSNSRSEMNVSTLELGDSALYLCASSAQGAWETQYFGPGTRLLVL.

This clone has a single count. V is TRBV29-1 and J is TRBJ2-7; 8 bases agree with TRBD1. Germline V gene sequence: CDR1 SQVTM, CDR2 ANQGSEA. The CDR3 extends over 13 amino acids. Germline trimming cut 4 bases from V and 6 bases from J; bases unmatched to any gene: 8. The chain's CDR3 is CSVGGTGRGEQYF. CDR3 coding DNA: TGCAGCGTTGGAGGGACAGGACGCGGCGAGCAGTACTTC.